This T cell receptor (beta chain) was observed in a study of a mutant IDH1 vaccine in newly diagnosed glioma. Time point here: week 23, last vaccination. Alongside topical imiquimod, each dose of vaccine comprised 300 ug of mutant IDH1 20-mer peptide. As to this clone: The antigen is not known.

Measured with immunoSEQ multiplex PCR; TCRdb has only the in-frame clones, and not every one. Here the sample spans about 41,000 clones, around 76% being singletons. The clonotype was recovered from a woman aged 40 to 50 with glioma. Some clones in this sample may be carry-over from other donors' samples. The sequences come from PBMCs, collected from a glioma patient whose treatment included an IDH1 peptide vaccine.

In DNA form, the CDR3 reads TGTGCCAGCAGGACCACTCGACAGCAAGAGACCCAGTACTTC. It encodes CASRTTRQQETQYF. The J gene is TRBJ2-5, the V gene TRBV6-1; perhaps TRBD1 as D (5 bases). Trimming removed 6 bases at V and 2 bases at J, with 13 bases between. CDR1 is MNHNS, CDR2 SASEGT, per germline. CDR3 length: 14 residues.